This T cell receptor beta chain was identified during a study of Graves' ophthalmopathy and Graves' hyperthyroidism. Amplified TCR beta CDR3 regions were obtained using RNA transcripts as template. In the first round, RT-PCR was carried out with HTBI primers, and a multiplex PCR formed the second round. TCRdb re-called the multiplex PCR reads with MiXCR, one entry per CDR3 protein. This table has 900,000 to 1,200,000 distinct CDR3 sequences, 35% to 40% appearing once. CDR3 length: 14 residues. Germline-derived CDR1 and CDR2 are MNHEY and SVGEGT. Notes on this clonotype: Its antigen is not identified. At one end the junction does not follow the germline gene, possibly because of a read error.

Study-level results: Discrimination between ophthalmopathy and stable hyperthyroidism by a 13-signature model showed about 85% sensitivity and roughly 80% specificity. In blood, most expanded thyroid clonotypes above 0.001 frequency were also detected.

Specimen: peripheral blood or thyroid tissue (not recorded which). The receptor's source is an adult man with Graves' hyperthyroidism. This chain joins TRBV6-2 or TRBV6-3 and TRBJ2-7; D is unclear. CDR3 coding DNA: TGTGCCAGCAGTATTACGGTTGGCTCCTACGGGCAGTACTTC. Protein sequence: CASSITVGSYGQYF.